The 19 T cell receptor beta chains given below trace back to one sample, sequenced in a study of shared clonotypes between healthy human individuals (dated by TCRdb to about 2020). The library was made by the immunoSEQ multiplex PCR assay. TCRdb carries this immuneACCESS record with in-frame sequences only. Its versions omit some clonotypes, under half of them owing to an unresolved V gene in the studies checked, with the rest unexplained. Within this sample are approximately 700,000 clones, with around 73% of them counted one time only. The ten largest make up more than 1.5% of the sample. The material sequenced was memory CD4+ T cells sorted from blood. What this sample's cell subset or site label stands for: CD45RA-negative fraction. These receptors came from a woman aged 25 to 39 in good health.

This chain joins TRBV20-1 and TRBJ2-3, with no clear D. The germline V gene has CDR1 DFQATT and CDR2 SNEGSKA (reference sequence). The CDR3 is made up of 10 amino acids. The CDR3 DNA follows: TGCAATTCCGACACAGATACGCAGTATTTT. This encodes CNSDTDTQYF.

This chain links TRBV28 with TRBJ2-7; the D is unclear. The CDR3 is 18 residues long. The V and J ends lost 7 bases and 2 bases respectively, with 27 bases between them. The V gene's germline CDR1 is MDHEN and CDR2 SYDVKM. CDR3 in DNA: TGTGCCAGCACCCTGGACCTTTTCAATCCTTGGAAAACCTACGAGCAGTACTTC. It codes for CASTLDLFNPWKTYEQYF.

The chain carries TRBV7-2 and TRBJ2-3, with a possible D match to TRBD1 (6 bases). The V gene's germline CDR1 is SGHTA and CDR2 FQGNSA. Trimming shortened V by 5 bases and J by 3 bases, and 15 bases separated the two germline ends. The CDR3 is 15 residues long. In nucleotides, the CDR3 is TGTGCCAGCAGCATACAGGGCCTTCTGACAGATACGCAGTATTTT. Translated, it gives CASSIQGLLTDTQYF.

This clone was seen a single time. The V gene is TRBV11-2, the J gene TRBJ2-1, with D possibly being TRBD1 (5 bases). The V end lost 0 bases, the J end lost 4 bases, and 10 bases lay between the germline ends. The CDR3 is 15 residues long. CDR1 is SGHAT, CDR2 FQNNGV, per germline. Written as DNA, the CDR3 is TGTGCCAGCAGCTTAGATCTGGCAGGGTACAATGAGCAGTTCTTC. It is translated as CASSLDLAGYNEQFF.

The chain employs TRBV5-4 and TRBJ2-3; D is perhaps TRBD1 (6 bases). Per germline, CDR1 SGHNT and CDR2 YYREEE (reference sequence). The CDR3 is 15 amino acids. Trimming took 5 bases from V and 0 from J, leaving 13 bases between them. CDR3 sequence reads: CASSSRQESTDTQYF. Written as DNA, the CDR3 is TGTGCCAGCAGTTCCCGACAGGAGAGCACAGATACGCAGTATTTT.

The chain is built from TRBV10-1 and TRBJ2-7, with D perhaps TRBD2 (6 bases). Germline loops: CDR1 WNHNN, CDR2 SYGVQD (reference sequence). Trimming shortened V by 0 bases and J by 1 base, and 10 bases separated the two germline ends. The CDR3 consists of 15 residues. The CDR3 sequence is CASSESHAGSYEQYF. The CDR3 coding sequence is TGCGCCAGCAGTGAGTCACATGCGGGGTCCTACGAGCAGTACTTC.

The chain uses TRBV28 and TRBJ2-7; 7 bases align to TRBD2. J lost 5 bases, V lost 7 bases, and 11 bases had no gene match. The CDR3 covers 14 residues. Germline V gene data show CDR1 as MDHEN and CDR2 as SYDVKM. The CDR3 DNA reads as TGTGCCAGCACTCGACTAGCTCTCCGGCACGAGCAGTACTTC. Residues: CASTRLALRHEQYF. Full variable domain (outside the CDR3, taken from reference TRBV28 and TRBJ2-7): DVKVTQSSRYLVKRTGEKVFLECVQDMDHENMFWYRQDPGLGLRLIYFSYDVKMKEKGDIPEGYSVSREKKERFSLILESASTNQTSMYLCASTRLALRHEQYFGPGTRLTVT.

The rearrangement links TRBV6-1 to TRBJ2-5; D perhaps matches TRBD2 (6 bases). The V end was cut by 3 bases, the J end by 5 bases, with 16 bases between. The CDR3 totals 15 residues. CDR1 MNHNS and CDR2 SASEGT come from the germline V gene. The CDR3 DNA reads as TGTGCCAGCAGTGATTCGACTAGGAAATTGGAGACCCAGTACTTC. Encoded protein: CASSDSTRKLETQYF.

The rearrangement joins TRBV7-8 to TRBJ1-2; 8 nucleotides agree with TRBD1. V lost 5 bases, J lost 8 bases, and 7 bases stayed unmatched. The CDR3 has 13 residues. CDR1 and CDR2 from the germline V gene are SGHVS and FQNEAQ. This chain's CDR3 is CASSLDRGWGYTF. As DNA, the CDR3 is TGTGCCAGCAGCCTAGACAGGGGCTGGGGCTACACCTTC.

This chain uses TRBV11-2 with TRBJ2-2; D perhaps matches TRBD1 (5 bases). The CDR3 has 15 amino acids. Germline assignment: CDR1 SGHAT and CDR2 FQNNGV. V was cut by 0 bases and J by 5 bases, with 10 bases left in between. The CDR3: CASSLDRTQTGELFF. CDR3 DNA: TGTGCCAGCAGCTTAGATCGGACACAAACCGGGGAGCTGTTTTTT.

The chain carries TRBV28 and TRBJ2-7, with 7 bases that match TRBD2. The CDR3 spans 16 residues. Germline CDR1 reads MDHEN; CDR2 reads SYDVKM. After removal of 11 bases from V and 1 base from J, the junction contained 17 bases not matched to a gene. The CDR3 coding sequence is TGTGCCCCTGCTAGATGGGGGGGGTTTAAATCCTACGAGCAGTACTTC. Protein sequence: CAPARWGGFKSYEQYF.

This clone came up a few times. This chain's CDR3 is CASSLVTKLATGYTF. The CDR3 DNA is TGTGCCAGCAGCTTAGTTACCAAACTGGCTACTGGCTACACCTTC. This sequence joins TRBV7-8 and TRBJ1-2; D is undetermined. The germline gives CDR1 SGHVS, CDR2 FQNEAQ. The CDR3 spans 15 residues. V was cut by 1 base and J by 7 bases, with 16 bases left in between.

The rearrangement uses TRBV7-3 and TRBJ2-7, with D uncertain. CDR1 and CDR2 from the germline V gene are SGHTA and FQGTGA. This CDR3 has 12 amino acids. V dropped 5 bases and J dropped 3 bases, with 8 bases sitting between them. In nucleotides, the CDR3 is TGTGCCAGCAGCGTACCAGGCTACGAGCAGTACTTC. It is translated as CASSVPGYEQYF.

This chain uses TRBV7-2 with TRBJ1-3; D might be TRBD1 (5 bases). The germline gives CDR1 SGHTA, CDR2 FQGNSA. Trimming shortened V by 5 bases and J by 0 bases, and 11 bases separated the two germline ends. CDR3 length: 15 residues. The CDR3 loop is CASSEGLYSGNTIYF. CDR3 coding DNA: TGTGCCAGCAGCGAGGGACTATACTCTGGAAACACCATATATTTT.

The rearrangement joins TRBV6-1 to TRBJ2-6, with a tentative D call TRBD1 (6 bases). CDR1 is MNHNS and CDR2 is SASEGT in the germline V gene. This CDR3 contains 17 residues. V lost 3 bases, J lost 0 bases, and 12 bases lay in between. For the CDR3, the DNA is TGTGCCAGCAGTGATCCTTCACAGGGCTCTGGGGCCAACGTCCTGACTTTC. Translation: CASSDPSQGSGANVLTF.

The genes are TRBV30 and TRBJ2-3; the match to TRBD2 covers 14 bases. This CDR3 has 16 amino acids. Germline V gene sequence: CDR1 GTSNPN, CDR2 SVGIG (reference sequence). V trimming: 2 bases; J trimming: 5 bases; junction bases outside the gene matches: 6. The CDR3 reads CAWSQGLAGAGDTQYF. The CDR3 DNA reads as TGTGCCTGGAGTCAGGGACTAGCGGGAGCGGGAGATACGCAGTATTTT.

The chain combines TRBV29-1 with TRBJ1-5, with a possible D match to TRBD1 (5 bases). This CDR3 has 13 amino acids. The V end lost 7 bases, the J end lost 7 bases, and 17 bases lay between the germline ends. The V gene's germline CDR1 is SQVTM and CDR2 ANQGSEA. CDR3 in DNA: TGCAGCGCTTTGGGGCAGGGAGGGCAGCCCCAGCATTTT. This encodes CSALGQGGQPQHF.

The CDR3 bases are TGTGCCAGCAGTGAATACGCGGAAGGGGGGCCGAACACCGGGGAGCTGTTTTTT. Its protein is CASSEYAEGGPNTGELFF. V is TRBV25-1 and J is TRBJ2-2, with D possibly called TRBD1 or TRBD2 (6 bases each). This CDR3 region has 18 residues. Germline CDR1 is MGHDK and CDR2 is SYGVNS. Between the trimmed V and J ends, which lost 0 bases and 0 bases, there was a span of 14 bases.

V gene TRBV28 combines with J gene TRBJ2-7; 10 nucleotides line up with TRBD2. Trimming at V came to 5 bases and at J to 12 bases, leaving 10 bases not matched to a gene. Germline V gene data show CDR1 as MDHEN and CDR2 as SYDVKM. The CDR3 extends over 13 amino acids. The CDR3 sequence: CASSKSSGSYWYF. The CDR3 DNA sequence: TGTGCCAGCAGTAAGTCTAGCGGGAGTTATTGGTACTTC.